Shown below are 5 T cell receptor beta chains from a single sample sequenced in a study of glioma-infiltrating T cells after dendritic cell vaccination. The protocol was immunoSEQ multiplex PCR, while the TCRdb copy is restricted to in-frame clones and leaves out a portion. The data contain 50,000 to 65,000 clones, around 85% of them singletons. The time point was: after dendritic cell vaccination, including at tumor progression/relapse. The sample in question was blood, obtained after dendritic cell vaccination. The receptors stem from a human donor with glioblastoma.

The chain has TRBV6-5 and TRBJ2-7, with D maybe TRBD1 (6 bases). Per the germline V gene, CDR1 is MNHEY and CDR2 is SVGAGI. This CDR3 contains 14 residues. With 2 bases removed from V and 6 bases from J, the gap between germline ends came to 14 bases. The CDR3, as DNA: TGTGCCAGCAGTTACACGAGGACAGCCGCCGAGCAGTACTTC. This codes for CASSYTRTAAEQYF.

J is TRBJ2-3 and V is TRBV4-1; 15 positions match TRBD2. V trimming: 4 bases; J trimming: 5 bases; junction bases outside the gene matches: 7. The CDR3 consists of 17 residues. Germline V gene sequence: CDR1 MGHRA, CDR2 YSYEKL. The CDR3 nucleotides read TGCGCCAGCAGCCCCACGAGGACTAGCGGGGGGGGAGATACGCAGTATTTT. This sequence encodes CASSPTRTSGGGDTQYF.

The chain uses TRBV30 and TRBJ2-1; 7 bases are a match to TRBD2. V lost 0 bases and J lost 2; bases outside the gene matches: 10. Germline CDR1 is GTSNPN and CDR2 is SVGIG (reference sequence). This CDR3 region has 17 residues. The CDR3 protein is CAWSVVAGDLTYNEQFF. Written as DNA, the CDR3 is TGTGCCTGGAGTGTGGTAGCGGGTGACCTGACCTACAATGAGCAGTTCTTC. Complete variable domain (other parts from reference TRBV30 and TRBJ2-1): SQTIHQWPATLVQPVGSPLSLECTVEGTSNPNLYWYRQAAGRGLQLLFYSVGIGQISSEVPQNLSASRPQDRQFILSSKKLLLSDSGFYLCAWSVVAGDLTYNEQFFGPGTRLTVL.

The chain recombines TRBV7-8 with TRBJ2-2; D gene ambiguous. V was cut by 4 bases and J by 0 bases, with 9 bases left in between. The V gene's germline CDR1 is SGHVS and CDR2 FQNEAQ. The CDR3 is 15 residues long. Here the CDR3 DNA reads TGTGCCAGCAGCTATCACACAGCGAACACCGGGGAGCTGTTTTTT. It codes for CASSYHTANTGELFF.

Here the CDR3 reads CASSQVNRESPLHF. The DNA of the CDR3 is TGTGCCAGCAGCCAAGTTAACAGGGAATCACCCCTCCACTTT. The rearrangement uses TRBV14 and TRBJ1-6; weak D call: TRBD1 (6 bases). This CDR3 contains 14 residues. Between the trimmed V and J ends, which lost 1 base and 10 bases, there was a span of 11 bases. Germline V gene sequence: CDR1 SGHDN, CDR2 FVKESK.